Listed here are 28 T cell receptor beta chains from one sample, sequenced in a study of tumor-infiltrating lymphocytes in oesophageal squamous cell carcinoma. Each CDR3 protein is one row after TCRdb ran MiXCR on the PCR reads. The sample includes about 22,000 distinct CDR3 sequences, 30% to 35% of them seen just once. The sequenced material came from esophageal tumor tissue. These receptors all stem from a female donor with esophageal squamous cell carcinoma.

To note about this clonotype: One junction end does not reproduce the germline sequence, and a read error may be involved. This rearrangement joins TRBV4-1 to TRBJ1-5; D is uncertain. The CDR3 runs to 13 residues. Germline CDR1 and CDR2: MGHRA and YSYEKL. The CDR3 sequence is CASSQDIRQPQHF. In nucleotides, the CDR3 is TGTGCCAGCAGCCAAGATATAAGGCAGCCCCAGCATTTT.

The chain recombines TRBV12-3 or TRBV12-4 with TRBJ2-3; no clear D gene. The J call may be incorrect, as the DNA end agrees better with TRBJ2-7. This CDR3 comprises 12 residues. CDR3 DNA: TGTGCCAGCAGCAAAGGGCCCTACGAGCAGTACTTC. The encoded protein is CASSKGPYEQYF.

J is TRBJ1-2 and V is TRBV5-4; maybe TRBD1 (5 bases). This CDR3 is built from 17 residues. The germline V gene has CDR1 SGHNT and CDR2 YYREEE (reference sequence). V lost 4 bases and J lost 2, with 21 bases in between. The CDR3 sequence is CASSVDPGRQGNYGYTF. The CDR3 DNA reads TGTGCCAGCAGCGTGGATCCAGGGCGACAAGGAAACTATGGCTACACCTTC.

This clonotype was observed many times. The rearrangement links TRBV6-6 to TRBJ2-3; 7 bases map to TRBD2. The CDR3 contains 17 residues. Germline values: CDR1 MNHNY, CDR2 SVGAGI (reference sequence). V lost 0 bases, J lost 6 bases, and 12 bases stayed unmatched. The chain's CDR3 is CASSYSVARERGDTQYF. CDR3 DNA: TGTGCCAGCAGTTACTCTGTGGCGCGGGAGAGGGGTGATACGCAGTATTTT.

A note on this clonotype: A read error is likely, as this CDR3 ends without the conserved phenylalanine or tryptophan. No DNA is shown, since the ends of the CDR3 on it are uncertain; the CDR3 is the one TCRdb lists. This CDR3 reads CASRPSGGSYEQYFGA. The J gene is TRBJ2-6, the V gene TRBV7-3; TRBD1, the table's D call, lacks a check against the DNA. Germline V gives CDR1 SGHTA, CDR2 FQGTGA. The CDR3 spans 16 residues, counting both ends.

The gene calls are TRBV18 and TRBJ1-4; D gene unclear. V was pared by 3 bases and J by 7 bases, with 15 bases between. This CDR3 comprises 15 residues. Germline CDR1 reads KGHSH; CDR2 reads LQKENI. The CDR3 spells CASSPIQGRPEKLFF. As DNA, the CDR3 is TGTGCCAGCTCACCCATTCAAGGGCGGCCTGAAAAACTGTTTTTT.

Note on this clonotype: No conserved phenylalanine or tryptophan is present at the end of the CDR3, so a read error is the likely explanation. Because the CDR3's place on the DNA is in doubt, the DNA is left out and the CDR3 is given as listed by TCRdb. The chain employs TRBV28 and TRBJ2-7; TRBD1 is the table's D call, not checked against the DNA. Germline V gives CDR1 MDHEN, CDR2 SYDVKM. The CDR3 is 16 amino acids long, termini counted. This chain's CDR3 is CASSLADSAYGYTFGS.

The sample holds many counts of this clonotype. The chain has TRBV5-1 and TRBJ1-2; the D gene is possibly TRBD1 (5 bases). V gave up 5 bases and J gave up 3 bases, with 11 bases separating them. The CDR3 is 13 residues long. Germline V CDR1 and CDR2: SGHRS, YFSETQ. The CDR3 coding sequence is TGCGCCAGCAGAGGGACCGCTGACTATGGCTACACCTTC. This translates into CASRGTADYGYTF.

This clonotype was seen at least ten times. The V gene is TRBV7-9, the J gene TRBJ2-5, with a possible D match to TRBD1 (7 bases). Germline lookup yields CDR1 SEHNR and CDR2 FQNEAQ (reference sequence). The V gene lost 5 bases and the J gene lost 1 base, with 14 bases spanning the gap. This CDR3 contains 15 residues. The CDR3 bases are TGTGCCAGCAGCGCGGAGGGGACAGCCCAAGAGACCCAGTACTTC. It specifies CASSAEGTAQETQYF.

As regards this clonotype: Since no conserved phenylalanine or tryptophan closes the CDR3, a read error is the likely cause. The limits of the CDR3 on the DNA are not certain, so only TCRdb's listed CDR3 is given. The chain's CDR3 is CASSLTGP. This chain links TRBV7-6 with TRBJ2-6; no check of the table's D call, TRBD1, against the DNA was made. CDR1 and CDR2 from the germline V gene are SGHVS and FNYEAQ. The CDR3 totals 8 residues, both ends included.

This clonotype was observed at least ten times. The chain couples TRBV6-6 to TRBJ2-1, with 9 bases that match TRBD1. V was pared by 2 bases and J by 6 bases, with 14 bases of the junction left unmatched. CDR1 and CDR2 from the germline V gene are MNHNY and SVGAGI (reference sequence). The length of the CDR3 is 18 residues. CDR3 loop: CASSYGTGRVVGGNEQFF. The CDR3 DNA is TGTGCCAGCAGTTACGGGACAGGGAGGGTGGTGGGTGGCAATGAGCAGTTCTTC.

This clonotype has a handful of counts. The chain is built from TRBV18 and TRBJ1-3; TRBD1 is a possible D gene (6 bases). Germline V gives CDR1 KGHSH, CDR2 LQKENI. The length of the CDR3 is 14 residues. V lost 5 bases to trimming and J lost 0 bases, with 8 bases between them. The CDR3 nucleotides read TGTGCCAGCTCAACAGGGAGCTCTGGAAACACCATATATTTT. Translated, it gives CASSTGSSGNTIYF.

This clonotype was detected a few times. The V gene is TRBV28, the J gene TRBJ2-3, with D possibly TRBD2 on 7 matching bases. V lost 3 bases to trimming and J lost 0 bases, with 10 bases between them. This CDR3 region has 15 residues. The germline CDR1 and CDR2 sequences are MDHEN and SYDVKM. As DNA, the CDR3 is TGTGCCAGCAGTTTTGGGGGGGCTAGCACAGATACGCAGTATTTT. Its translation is CASSFGGASTDTQYF.

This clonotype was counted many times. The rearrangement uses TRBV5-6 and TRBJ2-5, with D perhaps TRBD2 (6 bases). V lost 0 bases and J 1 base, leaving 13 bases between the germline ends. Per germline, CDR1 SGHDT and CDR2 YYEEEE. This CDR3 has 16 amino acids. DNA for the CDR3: TGTGCCAGCAGCTTGGAAGTGGGAGGAAGCCAAGAGACCCAGTACTTC. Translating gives CASSLEVGGSQETQYF.

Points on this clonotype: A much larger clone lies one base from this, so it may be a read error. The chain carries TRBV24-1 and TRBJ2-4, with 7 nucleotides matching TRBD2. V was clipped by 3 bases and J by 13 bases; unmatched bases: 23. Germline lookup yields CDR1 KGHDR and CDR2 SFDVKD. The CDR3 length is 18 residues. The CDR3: CATSDPNPSGSSYNEQYF. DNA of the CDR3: TGTGCCACCAGTGATCCCAATCCTAGCGGCAGCTCCTACAATGAGCAGTACTTC.

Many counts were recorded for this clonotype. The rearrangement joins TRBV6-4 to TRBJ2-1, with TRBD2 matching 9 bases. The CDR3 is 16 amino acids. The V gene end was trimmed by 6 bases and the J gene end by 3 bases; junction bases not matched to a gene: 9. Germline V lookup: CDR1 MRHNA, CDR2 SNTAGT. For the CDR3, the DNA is TGTGCCAGCAGCCTGCTTTGCGGGAGGGTCTACAATGAGCAGTTCTTC. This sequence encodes CASSLLCGRVYNEQFF.

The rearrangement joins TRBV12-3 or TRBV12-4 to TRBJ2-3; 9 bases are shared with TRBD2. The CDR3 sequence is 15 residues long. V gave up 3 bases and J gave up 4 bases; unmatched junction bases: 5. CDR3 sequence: CASSFGSGGADTQYF. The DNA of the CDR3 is TGTGCCAGCAGTTTTGGTAGCGGGGGAGCAGATACGCAGTATTTT.

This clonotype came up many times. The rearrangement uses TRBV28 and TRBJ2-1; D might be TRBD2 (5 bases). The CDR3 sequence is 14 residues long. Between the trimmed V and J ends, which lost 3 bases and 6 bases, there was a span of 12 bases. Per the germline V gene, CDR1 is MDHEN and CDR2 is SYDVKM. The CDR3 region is CASSFLSSTNEQFF. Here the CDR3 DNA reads TGTGCCAGCAGTTTCCTTTCTAGCACCAATGAGCAGTTCTTC.

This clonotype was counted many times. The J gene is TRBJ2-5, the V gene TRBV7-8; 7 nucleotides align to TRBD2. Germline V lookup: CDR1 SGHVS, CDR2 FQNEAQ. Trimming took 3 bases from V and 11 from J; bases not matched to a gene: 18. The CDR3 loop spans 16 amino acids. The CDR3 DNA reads TGTGCCAGCAGCTTCCTCCGGGACTACCGATACAATGAGCAGTACTTC. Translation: CASSFLRDYRYNEQYF. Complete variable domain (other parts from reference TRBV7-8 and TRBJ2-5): GAGVSQSPRYKVAKRGQDVALRCDPISGHVSLFWYQQALGQGPEFLTYFQNEAQLDKSGLPSDRFFAERPEGSVSTLKIQRTQQEDSAVYLCASSFLRDYRYNEQYFGPGTRLLVL.

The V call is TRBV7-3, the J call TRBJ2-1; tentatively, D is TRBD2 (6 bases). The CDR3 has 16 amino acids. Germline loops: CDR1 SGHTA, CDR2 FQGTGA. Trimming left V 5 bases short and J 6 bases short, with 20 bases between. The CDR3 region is CASSVTPSVLGNEQFF. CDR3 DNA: TGTGCCAGCAGCGTCACCCCTAGCGTGTTAGGCAATGAGCAGTTCTTC. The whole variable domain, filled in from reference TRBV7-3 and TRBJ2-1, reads GAGVSQTPSNKVTEKGKYVELRCDPISGHTALYWYRQSLGQGPEFLIYFQGTGAADDSGLPNDRFFAVRPEGSVSTLKIQRTERGDSAVYLCASSVTPSVLGNEQFFGPGTRLTVL.

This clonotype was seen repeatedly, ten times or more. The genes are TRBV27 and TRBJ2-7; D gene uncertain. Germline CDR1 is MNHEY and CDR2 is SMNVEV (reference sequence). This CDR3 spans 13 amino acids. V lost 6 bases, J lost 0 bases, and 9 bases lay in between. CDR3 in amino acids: CASRNKTSYEQYF. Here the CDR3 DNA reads TGTGCCAGCAGAAACAAGACCTCCTACGAGCAGTACTTC.

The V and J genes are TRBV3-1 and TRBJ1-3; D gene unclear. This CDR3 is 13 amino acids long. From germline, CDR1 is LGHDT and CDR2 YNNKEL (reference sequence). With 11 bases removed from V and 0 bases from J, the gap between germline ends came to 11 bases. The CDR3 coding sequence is TGTGCCGCCAGCGAGCTCTCTGGAAACACCATATATTTT. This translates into CAASELSGNTIYF.

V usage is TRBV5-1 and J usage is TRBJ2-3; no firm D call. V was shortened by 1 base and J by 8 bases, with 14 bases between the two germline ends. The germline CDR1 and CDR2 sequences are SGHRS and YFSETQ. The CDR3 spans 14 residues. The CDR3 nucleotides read TGCGCCAGCAGCTTGTCGATAGCTCCCATTACGCAGTATTTT. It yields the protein CASSLSIAPITQYF. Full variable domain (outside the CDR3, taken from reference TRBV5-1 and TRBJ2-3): KAGVTQTPRYLIKTRGQQVTLSCSPISGHRSVSWYQQTPGQGLQFLFEYFSETQRNKGNFPGRFSGRQFSNSRSEMNVSTLELGDSALYLCASSLSIAPITQYFGPGTRLTVL.

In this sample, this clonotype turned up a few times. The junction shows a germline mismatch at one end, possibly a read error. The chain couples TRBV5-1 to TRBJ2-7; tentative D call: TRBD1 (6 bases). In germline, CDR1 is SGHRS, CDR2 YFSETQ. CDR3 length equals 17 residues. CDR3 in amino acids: CASSLVRNDRTNSPLHF. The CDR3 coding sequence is TGCGCCAGCAGCTTGGTAAGGAACGACAGGACCAATTCACCCCTCCACTTC.

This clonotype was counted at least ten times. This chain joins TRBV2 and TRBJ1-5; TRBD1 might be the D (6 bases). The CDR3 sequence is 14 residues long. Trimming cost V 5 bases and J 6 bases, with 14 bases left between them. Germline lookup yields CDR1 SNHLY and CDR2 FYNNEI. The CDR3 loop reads CASSTQGWGQPQHF. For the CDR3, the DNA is TGTGCCAGCAGTACCCAGGGGTGGGGTCAGCCCCAGCATTTT.

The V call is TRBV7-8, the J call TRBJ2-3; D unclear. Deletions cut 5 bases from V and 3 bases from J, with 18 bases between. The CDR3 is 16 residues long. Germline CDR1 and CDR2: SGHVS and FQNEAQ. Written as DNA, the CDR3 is TGTGCCAGCAGCCAACCGAGCAGCACCGATACAGATACGCAGTATTTT. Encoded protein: CASSQPSSTDTDTQYF.

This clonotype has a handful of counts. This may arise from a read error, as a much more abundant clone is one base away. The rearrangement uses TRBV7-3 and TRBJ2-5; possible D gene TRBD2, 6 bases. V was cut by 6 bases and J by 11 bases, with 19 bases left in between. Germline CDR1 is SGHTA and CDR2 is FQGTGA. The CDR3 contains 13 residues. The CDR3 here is CASSPGLANEQYF. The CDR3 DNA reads TGTGCCAGCAGTCCGGGACTGGCAAATGAGCAGTACTTC.

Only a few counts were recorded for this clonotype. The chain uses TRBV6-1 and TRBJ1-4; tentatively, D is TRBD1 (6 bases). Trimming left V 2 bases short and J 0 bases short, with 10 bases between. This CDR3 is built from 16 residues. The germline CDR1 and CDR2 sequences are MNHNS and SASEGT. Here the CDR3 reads CASSELTGATNEKLFF. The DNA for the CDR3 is TGTGCCAGCAGTGAACTGACAGGCGCAACTAATGAAAAACTGTTTTTT.